Here is one T cell receptor (beta chain) with its context. Which antigen it targets is not known. No qualities accompany the bases; no much larger clone lies one base away. The V end loses 1 base and the J end loses 0 bases, and a stretch of 17 bases separates them. The germline V gene (reference sequence) sets CDR1 to GTSNPN and CDR2 to SVGIG. The CDR3 runs 17 amino acids, cysteine and phenylalanine included. Only the CDR3 portion is preserved as DNA: 51 bases, with reading frame beginning at the first base. The data are from a study of blood T cell repertoires in COVID-19 (dated by TCRdb to 2019 to 2021). Regarding the research as a whole: Collaborator samples came from the United States, Italy and Spain and covered acute and convalescent phases of COVID-19. The samples were drawn from two sources: the first 160 participants of the ongoing ImmuneRACE study, and over 950 subjects contributed by 6 global collaborators. Sample metadata almost always included a de-identified subject ID, COVID-19 status, age in years and sex. The material from the prospective study consisted of cDNA or gDNA derived from T cells, B-cell-depleted T cells, or PBMCs. The repertoires were made available in a free public database intended to serve as a resource for research on the immune response to SARS-CoV-2. Where available, HLA class I and class II types were taken from metadata supplied by the sample provider and were not determined by assay-based typing. Deeply sampled blood TCRbeta repertoires from subjects exposed to, actively infected with, or recovered from COVID-19 were included in the dataset.

TCRbeta CDR3 regions were amplified from genomic DNA using the immunoSEQ Assay, a bias-controlled multiplex PCR. Under the source paper's analysis protocol: Within the assay, amplification of reference gene primers was used to estimate how many nucleated cells each sample contained. To quantify the absolute abundance of each unique TCRbeta CDR3 rearrangement, sequence reads were collapsed and filtered. Productive Simpson clonality was computed per sample as the square root of Simpson's diversity index over productive rearrangements. The clones in this table, taken by TCRdb from immuneACCESS, are in-frame only. Not every clone is retained; where verified, under half of the shortfall comes from an unresolved V gene, and the cause of the rest is unknown. Clonal size and the V and J genes are those of that table, whereas D and trimming came from the DNA. This sample gives about 230,000 clones in total; around 78% of them show up just once. The ten most abundant clones make up roughly 2.7% of the sample.

The collaborating institutions used their own protocols to collect whole blood in K2EDTA tubes. For TCRbeta analysis, collaborators shipped samples as frozen whole blood, isolated PBMCs, or DNA extracted from either of those sample types. What the authors observed across the whole study: How much clinical and demographic metadata was included differed by source and by participant, and the metadata was provided uncurated.

The chain employs TRBV30 and TRBJ2-3; 6 matching bases give a weak D call of TRBD1. The source is a woman in her 70s with active or convalescent COVID-19. The sample comprised peripheral blood. The DNA sequence follows: TGTGCCTGGAGTGAGAGGGGCAGGACAGTGAGCACAGATACGCAGTATTTT. Translated, it reads CAWSERGRTVSTDTQYF.